This paragraph covers one TCR beta chain sequence. Its target is unknown. Some clones are missing from TCRdb's copy, which holds only in-frame ones; the method was immunoSEQ multiplex PCR. Among some 290,000 clones listed, about 77% were seen once. This entry belongs to a study of cytotoxic CD8 clonotypes in ibrutinib-treated CLL. Notes on the study in general: Baseline clonality was higher than in age-matched healthy donors and moved in step with circulating CD8+ T-cell counts.

Sequenced material: PBMCs, taken before ibrutinib treatment. This receptor was identified in a human donor with chronic lymphocytic leukemia.

Here the CDR3 DNA reads TGCAGCGTTGAGGTATTTGGGCAGGCGAACAACTATGGCTACACCTTC. Its translation: CSVEVFGQANNYGYTF. The V and J genes are TRBV29-1 and TRBJ1-2, with D hard to call. The CDR3 length is 16 residues. The V and J ends lost 3 bases and 2 bases respectively, with 19 bases between them. Germline V gene data show CDR1 as SQVTM and CDR2 as ANQGSEA.